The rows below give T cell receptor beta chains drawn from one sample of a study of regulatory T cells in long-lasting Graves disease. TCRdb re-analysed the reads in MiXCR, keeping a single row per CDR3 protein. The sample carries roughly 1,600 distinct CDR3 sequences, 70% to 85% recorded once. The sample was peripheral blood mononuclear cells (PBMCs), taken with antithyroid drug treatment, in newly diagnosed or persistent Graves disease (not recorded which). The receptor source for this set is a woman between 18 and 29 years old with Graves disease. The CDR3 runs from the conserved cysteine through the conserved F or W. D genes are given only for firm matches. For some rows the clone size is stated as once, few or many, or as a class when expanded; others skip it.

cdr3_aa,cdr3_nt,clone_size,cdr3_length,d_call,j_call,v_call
CATSEQGSRETQYF,TGTGCCACCAGTGAACAGGGCTCGAGGGAGACCCAGTACTTC,.,14,.,TRBJ2-5,TRBV24-1
CASSLSWGLAGSTGELFF,TGTGCCAGCAGCCTCTCATGGGGATTAGCGGGATCGACCGGGGAGCTGTTTTTT,.,18,TRBD2,TRBJ2-2,TRBV14
CASSFDGGTEAFF,TGTGCCAGCAGCTTTGACGGAGGCACTGAAGCTTTCTTT,.,13,.,TRBJ1-1,TRBV7-3
CASSPVGSSYEQYF,TGTGCCAGCAGTCCCGTTGGGAGCTCCTACGAGCAGTACTTC,.,14,.,TRBJ2-7,TRBV11-1
CASNKRDRARNTIYF,TGTGCCAGCAACAAAAGGGACAGGGCTAGGAACACCATATATTTT,once,15,TRBD1,TRBJ1-3,TRBV12-3/TRBV12-4
CATGRTSNEQFF,TGTGCCACCGGCCGGACTTCCAATGAGCAGTTCTTC,.,12,.,TRBJ2-1,TRBV12-3/TRBV12-4
CASSRGDYGYTF,TGTGCCAGCAGCCGTGGCGACTATGGCTACACCTTC,.,12,.,TRBJ1-2,TRBV7-8
CASSHTSGELFF,TGCGCCAGCAGCCACACGTCCGGGGAGCTGTTTTTT,.,12,.,TRBJ2-2,TRBV4-1
CASSLGRARGSYEQYF,TGTGCCAGCAGCTTAGGAAGGGCAAGGGGCTCCTACGAGCAGTACTTC,.,16,.,TRBJ2-7,TRBV7-8
CATNDLTDTQYF,TGTGCCACCAACGACCTCACAGATACGCAGTATTTT,.,12,.,TRBJ2-3,TRBV6-2/TRBV6-3
CASSRDGASGGSYNEQFF,TGCGCCAGCAGCCGGGACGGGGCTAGCGGGGGCTCCTACAATGAGCAGTTCTTC,.,18,TRBD2,TRBJ2-1,TRBV4-3
CASSLGVAGAPLGNEQFF,TGTGCCAGCAGCTTAGGGGTAGCGGGCGCCCCTTTGGGCAATGAGCAGTTCTTC,.,18,TRBD2,TRBJ2-1,TRBV7-9
CASKSGWTNTGELFF,TGTGCCAGCAAGTCAGGGTGGACGAACACCGGGGAGCTGTTTTTT,.,15,.,TRBJ2-2,TRBV6-1
CSARNGVEAQYF,TGCAGTGCCCGCAATGGGGTGGAGGCGCAGTATTTT,few,12,.,TRBJ2-3,TRBV20-1
CASSIGLAGYEQYF,TGTGCCAGCAGTATCGGACTAGCGGGTTACGAGCAGTACTTC,few,14,TRBD2,TRBJ2-7,TRBV28
CASSLVRDRSYEQYF,TGTGCCAGCAGTTTAGTCAGGGACAGGTCCTACGAGCAGTACTTC,.,15,TRBD1,TRBJ2-7,TRBV12-3/TRBV12-4
CASSHSFRGNNYGYTF,TGCGCCAGCAGTCATTCGTTCAGGGGAAATAACTATGGCTACACCTTC,.,16,.,TRBJ1-2,TRBV23-1
CSAWTSGEPYEQYF,TGCAGTGCTTGGACTAGCGGGGAACCCTACGAGCAGTACTTC,.,14,TRBD2,TRBJ2-7,TRBV20-1
CASTHRAGGNNEQFF,TGTGCCAGCACCCACCGGGCGGGGGGTAACAATGAGCAGTTCTTC,.,15,TRBD2,TRBJ2-1,TRBV12-3/TRBV12-4
CASSFPPGLANYNEQFF,TGTGCCAGCAGTTTCCCTCCGGGACTAGCGAACTACAATGAGCAGTTCTTC,.,17,TRBD2,TRBJ2-1,TRBV12-3/TRBV12-4
CSVEGREATYEQYF,TGCAGCGTTGAAGGGCGGGAGGCCACCTACGAGCAGTACTTC,.,14,TRBD2,TRBJ2-7,TRBV29-1
CASSPLEGSYNEQFF,TGTGCCAGCAGCCCCCTGGAGGGTTCCTACAATGAGCAGTTCTTC,.,15,.,TRBJ2-1,TRBV12-3/TRBV12-4
CASSYEENTEAFF,TGTGCCAGCAGTTACGAAGAGAACACTGAAGCTTTCTTT,few,13,.,TRBJ1-1,TRBV6-2/TRBV6-3
CASSAPTYEQYF,TGTGCCAGCAGCGCTCCGACCTACGAGCAGTACTTC,few,12,.,TRBJ2-7,TRBV5-4
CASSPRDSPNYGYTF,TGTGCCAGTAGTCCCCGGGACAGTCCCAACTATGGCTACACCTTC,.,15,TRBD1,TRBJ1-2,TRBV19
CASSHLRGDSTDTQYF,TGTGCCAGCAGCCACCTGCGGGGGGACAGCACAGATACGCAGTATTTT,few,16,TRBD2,TRBJ2-3,TRBV3-1
CASTLDRMTAFF,TGTGCCAGCACCCTCGACAGGATGACAGCTTTCTTT,.,12,.,TRBJ1-1,TRBV28
CASSRRGQGARGNTIYF,TGTGCCAGCAGCCGCCGAGGACAGGGGGCGCGGGGAAACACCATATATTTT,.,17,TRBD1,TRBJ1-3,TRBV27
CASRRTGGLGYTF,TGTGCCAGCAGGAGGACAGGGGGGCTTGGCTACACCTTC,.,13,TRBD1,TRBJ1-2,TRBV27
CASSLYLRGGRETQYF,TGTGCCAGCAGTTTATACTTGCGGGGGGGCAGGGAGACCCAGTACTTC,.,16,TRBD2,TRBJ2-5,TRBV27
CATSTQGARDNEQFF,TGTGCCACCTCCACCCAAGGGGCGCGGGATAATGAGCAGTTCTTC,.,15,.,TRBJ2-1,TRBV24-1
CASSFKRGFGLQETQYF,TGTGCCAGCAGTTTCAAGCGGGGCTTCGGTCTTCAAGAGACCCAGTACTTC,.,17,TRBD2,TRBJ2-5,TRBV12-3/TRBV12-4
CASSLDRSSYNEQFF,TGTGCCAGCAGCTTAGACAGGAGCTCCTACAATGAGCAGTTCTTC,once,15,.,TRBJ2-1,TRBV11-2
CSATSDSLNTEAFF,TGCAGCGCTACCAGCGACAGCCTGAACACTGAAGCTTTCTTT,.,14,.,TRBJ1-1,TRBV29-1
CSVGGTEAFF,TGCAGCGTGGGGGGCACTGAAGCTTTCTTT,.,10,.,TRBJ1-1,TRBV29-1
CASSPLAGGATDTQYF,TGTGCCAGCAGCCCCTTAGCAGGGGGGGCCACAGATACGCAGTATTTT,.,16,.,TRBJ2-3,TRBV5-4
CASSPQLLQGRHYEQYF,TGTGCCAGCAGTCCCCAGTTGCTACAGGGAAGGCACTACGAGCAGTACTTC,few,17,.,TRBJ2-7,TRBV28
CASSLAREGTGELFF,TGTGCTAGCAGCTTAGCGCGGGAAGGGACCGGGGAGCTGTTTTTT,.,15,.,TRBJ2-2,TRBV7-7
CASSLVGDYNEQFF,TGTGCCAGCAGCCTAGTGGGGGATTACAATGAGCAGTTCTTC,once,14,.,TRBJ2-1,TRBV11-2
CASNRRPLNEQFF,TGTGCCAGCAACCGCCGACCTCTCAATGAGCAGTTCTTC,.,13,.,TRBJ2-1,TRBV12-3/TRBV12-4